These 4 T cell receptor beta chains were sequenced from one sample in a study of STAT5B mutations in CD4+ large granular lymphocyte leukemia. This table comes from immunoSEQ multiplex PCR, and its TCRdb copy is limited to in-frame clones, with some not included. The profile shows some 35,000 clones, about three quarters of them singletons. The specimen was CD4+ T cells from blood buffy coats. The receptors shown here come from a human donor in good health.

This chain links TRBV30 with TRBJ2-7; no definite D call. V was shortened by 3 bases and J by 3 bases, with 9 bases between the two germline ends. The germline V gene has CDR1 GTSNPN and CDR2 SVGIG (reference sequence). This CDR3 comprises 12 residues. CDR3 DNA sequence: TGTGCCTGGAGCCTCGGTTTCTACGAGCAGTACTTC. This codes for CAWSLGFYEQYF.

This clone was observed a handful of times. The gene calls are TRBV29-1 and TRBJ2-7, with D perhaps being TRBD1 or TRBD2 (5 bases each). This CDR3 spans 13 amino acids. Looked up from germline, CDR1 is SQVTM and CDR2 is ANQGSEA. Trimming cost V 4 bases and J 3 bases, with 13 bases left between them. The CDR3 sequence: CSVVGDADYEQYF. For the CDR3, the DNA is TGCAGCGTTGTAGGGGACGCAGACTACGAGCAGTACTTC.

In its sample, this clone was seen a few times. The gene calls are TRBV6-1 and TRBJ1-2, with D possibly being TRBD1 (6 bases). The CDR3 spans 13 residues. CDR1 is MNHNS and CDR2 is SASEGT in the germline V gene. V lost 4 bases to trimming and J lost 4 bases, with 10 bases between them. CDR3 residues: CASSGGLVYGYTF. The CDR3 region has the DNA TGTGCCAGCAGTGGGGGGCTGGTCTATGGCTACACCTTC.

The chain links TRBV15 to TRBJ2-5; the D is unclear. Trimming cost V 2 bases and J 3 bases, with 4 bases left between them. CDR1 is LNHNV, CDR2 YYDKDF, per germline (reference sequence). The CDR3 is made up of 12 amino acids. This chain's CDR3 is CATSRKEETQYF. In nucleotides, the CDR3 is TGTGCCACCAGCAGAAAAGAAGAGACCCAGTACTTC. Supplemented by reference TRBV15 and TRBJ2-5, the full variable domain reads DAMVIQNPRYQVTQFGKPVTLSCSQTLNHNVMYWYQQKSSQAPKLLFHYYDKDFNNEADTPDNFQSRRPNTSFCFLDIRSPGLGDTAMYLCATSRKEETQYFGPGTRLLVL.